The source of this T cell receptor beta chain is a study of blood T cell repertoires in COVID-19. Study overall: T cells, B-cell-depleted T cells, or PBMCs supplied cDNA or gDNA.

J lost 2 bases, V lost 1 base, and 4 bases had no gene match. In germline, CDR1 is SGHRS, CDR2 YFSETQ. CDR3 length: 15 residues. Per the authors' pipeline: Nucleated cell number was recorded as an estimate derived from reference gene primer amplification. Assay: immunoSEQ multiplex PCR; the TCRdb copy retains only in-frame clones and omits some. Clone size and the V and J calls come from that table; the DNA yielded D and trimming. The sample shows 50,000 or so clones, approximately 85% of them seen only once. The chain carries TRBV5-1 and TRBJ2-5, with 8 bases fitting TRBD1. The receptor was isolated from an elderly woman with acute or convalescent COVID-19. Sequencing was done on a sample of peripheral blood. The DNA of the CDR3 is TGCGCCAGCAGCTTGCAGGGGGCGTCGCAAGAGACCCAGTACTTC. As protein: CASSLQGASQETQYF.